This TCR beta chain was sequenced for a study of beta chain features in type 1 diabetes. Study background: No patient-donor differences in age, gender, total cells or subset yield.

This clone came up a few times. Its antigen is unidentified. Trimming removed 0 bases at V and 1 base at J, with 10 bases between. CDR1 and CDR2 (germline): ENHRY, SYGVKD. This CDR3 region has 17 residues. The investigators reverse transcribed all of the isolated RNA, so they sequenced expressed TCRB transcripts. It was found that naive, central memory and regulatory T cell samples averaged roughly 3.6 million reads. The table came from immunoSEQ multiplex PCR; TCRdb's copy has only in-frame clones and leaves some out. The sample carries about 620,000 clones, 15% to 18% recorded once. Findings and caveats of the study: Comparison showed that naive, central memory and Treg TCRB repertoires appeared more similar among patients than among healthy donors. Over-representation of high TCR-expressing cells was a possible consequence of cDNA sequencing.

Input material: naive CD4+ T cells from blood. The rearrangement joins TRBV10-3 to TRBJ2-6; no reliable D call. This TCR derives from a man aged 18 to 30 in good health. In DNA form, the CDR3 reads TGTGCCATCAGTGAGTCACGAGCCACGTCTGGGGCCAACGTCCTGACTTTC. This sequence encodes CAISESRATSGANVLTF.